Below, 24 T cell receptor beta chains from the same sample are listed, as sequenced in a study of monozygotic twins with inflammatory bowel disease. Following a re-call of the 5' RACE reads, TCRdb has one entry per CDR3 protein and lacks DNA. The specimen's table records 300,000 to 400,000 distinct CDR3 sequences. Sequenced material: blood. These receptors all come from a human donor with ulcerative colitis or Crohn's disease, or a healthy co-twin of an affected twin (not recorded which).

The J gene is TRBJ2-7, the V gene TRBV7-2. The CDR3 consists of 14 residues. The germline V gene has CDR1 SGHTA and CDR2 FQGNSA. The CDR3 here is CASSLGPSTYEQYF.

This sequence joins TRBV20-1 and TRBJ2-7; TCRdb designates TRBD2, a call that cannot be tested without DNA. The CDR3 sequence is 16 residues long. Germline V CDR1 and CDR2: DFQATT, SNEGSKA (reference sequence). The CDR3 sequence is CSASGGRGVISYEQYF.

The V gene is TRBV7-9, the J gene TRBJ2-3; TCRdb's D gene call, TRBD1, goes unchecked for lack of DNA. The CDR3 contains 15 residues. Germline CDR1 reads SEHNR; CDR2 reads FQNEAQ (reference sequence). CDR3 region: CASSLGDRRTDTQYF. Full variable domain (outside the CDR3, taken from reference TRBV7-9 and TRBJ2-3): DTGVSQNPRHKITKRGQNVTFRCDPISEHNRLYWYRQTLGQGPEFLTYFQNEAQLEKSRLLSDRFSAERPKGSFSTLEIQRTEQGDSAMYLCASSLGDRRTDTQYFGPGTRLTVL.

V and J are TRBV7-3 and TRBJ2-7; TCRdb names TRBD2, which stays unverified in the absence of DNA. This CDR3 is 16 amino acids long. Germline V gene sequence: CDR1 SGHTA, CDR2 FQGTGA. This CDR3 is CASSLREAVGIYEQYF.

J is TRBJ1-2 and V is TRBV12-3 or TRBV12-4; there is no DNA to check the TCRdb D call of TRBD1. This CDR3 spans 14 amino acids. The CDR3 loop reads CASRAGAGGAGYTF.

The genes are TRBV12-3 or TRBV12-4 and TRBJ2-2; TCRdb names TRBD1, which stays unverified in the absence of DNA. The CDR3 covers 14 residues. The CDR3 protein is CASRSQGNTGELFF.

CDR3 in amino acids: CASSEMGGGVQWWSEQFF. The chain carries TRBV2 and TRBJ2-1; TCRdb picks TRBD2, but there is no DNA to check that call. The germline V gene encodes CDR1 SNHLY and CDR2 FYNNEI. This CDR3 contains 18 residues.

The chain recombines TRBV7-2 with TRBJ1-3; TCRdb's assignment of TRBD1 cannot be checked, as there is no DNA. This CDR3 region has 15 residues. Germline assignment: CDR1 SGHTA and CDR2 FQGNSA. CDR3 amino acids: CASSRQGGSGNTIYF.

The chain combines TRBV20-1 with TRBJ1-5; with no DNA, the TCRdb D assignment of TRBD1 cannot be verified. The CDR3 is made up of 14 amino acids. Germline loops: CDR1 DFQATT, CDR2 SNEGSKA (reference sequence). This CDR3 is CSARVPEGNQPQHF.

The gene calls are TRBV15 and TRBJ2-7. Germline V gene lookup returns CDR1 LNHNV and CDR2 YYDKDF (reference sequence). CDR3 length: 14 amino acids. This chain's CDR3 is CATSRDPEYYEQYF. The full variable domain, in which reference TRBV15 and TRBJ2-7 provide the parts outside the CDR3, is DAMVIQNPRYQVTQFGKPVTLSCSQTLNHNVMYWYQQKSSQAPKLLFHYYDKDFNNEADTPDNFQSRRPNTSFCFLDIRSPGLGDTAMYLCATSRDPEYYEQYFGPGTRLTVT.

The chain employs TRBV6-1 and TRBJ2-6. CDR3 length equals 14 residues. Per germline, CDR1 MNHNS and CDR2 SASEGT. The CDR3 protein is CASRIDSGANVLTF.

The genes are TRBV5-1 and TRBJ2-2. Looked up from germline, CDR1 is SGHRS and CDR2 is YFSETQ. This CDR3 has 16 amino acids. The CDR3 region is CASSLPSASNTGELFF.

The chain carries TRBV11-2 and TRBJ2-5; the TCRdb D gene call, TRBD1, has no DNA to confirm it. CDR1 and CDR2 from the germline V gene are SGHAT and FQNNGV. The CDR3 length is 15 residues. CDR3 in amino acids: CASSLDRRGQETQYF. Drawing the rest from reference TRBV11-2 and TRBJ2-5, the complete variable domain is EAGVAQSPRYKIIEKRQSVAFWCNPISGHATLYWYQQILGQGPKLLIQFQNNGVVDDSQLPKDRFSAERLKGVDSTLKIQPAKLEDSAVYLCASSLDRRGQETQYFGPGTRLLVL.

This chain's CDR3 is CASSLRQPNEQFF. This rearrangement joins TRBV28 to TRBJ2-1; with no DNA, the TCRdb D assignment of TRBD1 cannot be verified. CDR3 length equals 13 residues. CDR1 and CDR2 (germline): MDHEN, SYDVKM. The full variable domain, completed using reference TRBV28 and TRBJ2-1, is DVKVTQSSRYLVKRTGEKVFLECVQDMDHENMFWYRQDPGLGLRLIYFSYDVKMKEKGDIPEGYSVSREKKERFSLILESASTNQTSMYLCASSLRQPNEQFFGPGTRLTVL.

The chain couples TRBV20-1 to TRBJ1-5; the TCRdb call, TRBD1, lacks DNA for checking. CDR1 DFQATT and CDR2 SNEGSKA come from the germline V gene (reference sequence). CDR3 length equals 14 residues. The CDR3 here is CSARTGNLGQPQHF.

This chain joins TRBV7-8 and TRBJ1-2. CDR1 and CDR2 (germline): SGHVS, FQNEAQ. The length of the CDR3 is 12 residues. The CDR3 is CASSREVYGYTF.

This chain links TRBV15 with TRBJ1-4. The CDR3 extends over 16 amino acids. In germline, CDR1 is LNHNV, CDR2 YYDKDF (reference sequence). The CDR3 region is CATSRRGTASLGKLFF.

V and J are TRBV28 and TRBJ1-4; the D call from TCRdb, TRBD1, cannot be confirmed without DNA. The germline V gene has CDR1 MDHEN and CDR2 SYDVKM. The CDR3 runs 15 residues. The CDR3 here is CASSLAPGHNEKLFF.

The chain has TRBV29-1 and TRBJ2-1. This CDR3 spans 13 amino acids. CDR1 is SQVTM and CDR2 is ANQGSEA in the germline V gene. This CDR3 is CSVGERSGNEQFF.

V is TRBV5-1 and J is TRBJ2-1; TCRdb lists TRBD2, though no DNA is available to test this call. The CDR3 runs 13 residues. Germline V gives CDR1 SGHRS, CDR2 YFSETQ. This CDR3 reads CASSLGPSGEQFF. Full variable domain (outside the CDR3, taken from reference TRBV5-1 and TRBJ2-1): KAGVTQTPRYLIKTRGQQVTLSCSPISGHRSVSWYQQTPGQGLQFLFEYFSETQRNKGNFPGRFSGRQFSNSRSEMNVSTLELGDSALYLCASSLGPSGEQFFGPGTRLTVL.

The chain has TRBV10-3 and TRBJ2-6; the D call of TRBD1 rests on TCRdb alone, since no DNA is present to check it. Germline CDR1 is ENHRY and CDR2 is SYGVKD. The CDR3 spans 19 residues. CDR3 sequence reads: CAISEGQGFSRSGANVLTF.

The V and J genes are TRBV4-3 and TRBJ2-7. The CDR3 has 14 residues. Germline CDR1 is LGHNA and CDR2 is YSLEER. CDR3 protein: CASSQEQATYEQYF.

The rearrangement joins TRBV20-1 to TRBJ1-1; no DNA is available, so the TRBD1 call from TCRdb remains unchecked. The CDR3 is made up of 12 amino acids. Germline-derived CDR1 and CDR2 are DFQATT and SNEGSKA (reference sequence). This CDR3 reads CSAYRRHTEAFF.

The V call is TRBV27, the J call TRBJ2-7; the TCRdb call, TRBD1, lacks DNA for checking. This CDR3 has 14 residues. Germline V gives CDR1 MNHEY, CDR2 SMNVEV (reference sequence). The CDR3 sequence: CASRRTGDSYEQYF.